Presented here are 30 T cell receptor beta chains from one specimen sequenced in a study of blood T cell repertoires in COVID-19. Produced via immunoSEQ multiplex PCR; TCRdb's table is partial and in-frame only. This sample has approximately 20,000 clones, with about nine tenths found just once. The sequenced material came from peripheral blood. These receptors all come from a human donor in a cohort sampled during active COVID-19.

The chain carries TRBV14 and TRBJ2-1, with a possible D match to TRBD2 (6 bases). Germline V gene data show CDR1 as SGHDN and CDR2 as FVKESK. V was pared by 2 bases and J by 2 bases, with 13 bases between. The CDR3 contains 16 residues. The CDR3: CASSQPRGPTYNEQFF. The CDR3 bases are TGTGCCAGCAGCCAACCGCGGGGCCCAACCTACAATGAGCAGTTCTTC.

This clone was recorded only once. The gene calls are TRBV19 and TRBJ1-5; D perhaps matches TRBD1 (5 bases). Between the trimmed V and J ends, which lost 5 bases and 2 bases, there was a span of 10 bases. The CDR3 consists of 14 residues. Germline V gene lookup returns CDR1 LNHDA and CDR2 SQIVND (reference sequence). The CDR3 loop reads CASSGGIGNQPQHF. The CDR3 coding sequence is TGTGCCAGTAGTGGGGGGATTGGCAATCAGCCCCAGCATTTT.

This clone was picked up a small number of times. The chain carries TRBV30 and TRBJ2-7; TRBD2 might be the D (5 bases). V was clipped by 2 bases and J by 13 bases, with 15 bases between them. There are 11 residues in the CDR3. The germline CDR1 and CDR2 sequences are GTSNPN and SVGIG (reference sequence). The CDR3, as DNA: TGTGCCTGGAGTTCACCGGGATTTTCCTACTTC. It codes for CAWSSPGFSYF.

The CDR3: CASSRDTPNYGYTF. The DNA of the CDR3 is TGTGCCAGCAGTCGGGACACCCCTAACTATGGCTACACCTTC. The chain is built from TRBV7-9 and TRBJ1-2; the D gene is possibly TRBD1 (6 bases). The CDR3 has 14 residues. Per the germline V gene, CDR1 is SEHNR and CDR2 is FQNEAQ (reference sequence). Deletions cut 6 bases from V and 0 bases from J, with 11 bases between. The variable domain in full, with the rest retrieved from reference TRBV7-9 and TRBJ1-2, is DTGVSQNPRHKITKRGQNVTFRCDPISEHNRLYWYRQTLGQGPEFLTYFQNEAQLEKSRLLSDRFSAERPKGSFSTLEIQRTEQGDSAMYLCASSRDTPNYGYTFGSGTRLTVV.

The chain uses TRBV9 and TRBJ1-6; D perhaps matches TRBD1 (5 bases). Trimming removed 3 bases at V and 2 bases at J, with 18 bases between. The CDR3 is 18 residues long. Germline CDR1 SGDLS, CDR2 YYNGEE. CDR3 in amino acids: CASSAQEGSIAYNSPLHF. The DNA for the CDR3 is TGTGCCAGCAGCGCCCAGGAGGGGTCGATCGCCTATAATTCACCCCTCCACTTT.

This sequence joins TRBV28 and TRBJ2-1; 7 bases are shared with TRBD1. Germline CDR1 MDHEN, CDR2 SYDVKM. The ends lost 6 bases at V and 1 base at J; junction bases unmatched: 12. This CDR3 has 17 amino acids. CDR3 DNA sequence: TGTGCCAGCAGCGCTGTAAAGACAGGGCTATCCTACAATGAGCAGTTCTTC. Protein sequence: CASSAVKTGLSYNEQFF.

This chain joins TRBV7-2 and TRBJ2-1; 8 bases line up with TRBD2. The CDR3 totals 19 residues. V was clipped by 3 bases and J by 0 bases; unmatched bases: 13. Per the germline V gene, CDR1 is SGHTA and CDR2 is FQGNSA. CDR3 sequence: CASSFPAGGGGSSYNEQFF. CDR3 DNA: TGTGCCAGCAGCTTTCCCGCCGGGGGGGGAGGGAGCTCCTACAATGAGCAGTTCTTC.

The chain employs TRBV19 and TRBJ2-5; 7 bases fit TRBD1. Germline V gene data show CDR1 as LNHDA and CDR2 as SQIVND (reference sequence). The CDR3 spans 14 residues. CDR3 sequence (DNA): TGTGCTTCCAGGTCTCGGGACAGTCAAGAGACCCAGTACTTC. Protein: CASRSRDSQETQYF.

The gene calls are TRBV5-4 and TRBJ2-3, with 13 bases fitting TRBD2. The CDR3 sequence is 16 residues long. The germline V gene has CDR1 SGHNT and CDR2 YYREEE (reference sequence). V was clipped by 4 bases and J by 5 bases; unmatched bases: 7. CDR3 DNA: TGTGCCAGCAGCGAAACTAGCGGGAGGGGGGGAGATACGCAGTATTTT. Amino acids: CASSETSGRGGDTQYF.

This CDR3 reads CASSLDRGARGETQYF. In DNA form, the CDR3 reads TGTGCCAGCAGCTTGGACCGAGGGGCTAGGGGGGAGACCCAGTACTTC. The V gene is TRBV5-4, the J gene TRBJ2-5; perhaps TRBD1 as D (6 bases). CDR1 is SGHNT, CDR2 YYREEE, per germline (reference sequence). V lost 0 bases to trimming and J lost 5 bases, with 17 bases between them. The CDR3 is 16 residues long. Supplemented by reference TRBV5-4 and TRBJ2-5, the full variable domain reads ETGVTQSPTHLIKTRGQQVTLRCSSQSGHNTVSWYQQALGQGPQFIFQYYREEENGRGNFPPRFSGLQFPNYSSELNVNALELDDSALYLCASSLDRGARGETQYFGPGTRLLVL.

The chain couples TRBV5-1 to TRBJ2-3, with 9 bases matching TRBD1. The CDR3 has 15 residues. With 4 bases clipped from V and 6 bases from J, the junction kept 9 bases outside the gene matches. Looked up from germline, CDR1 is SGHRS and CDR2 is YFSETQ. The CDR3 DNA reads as TGCGCCAGCAGCCCGGACAGGGGATCTCGGGATACGCAGTATTTT. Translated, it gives CASSPDRGSRDTQYF.

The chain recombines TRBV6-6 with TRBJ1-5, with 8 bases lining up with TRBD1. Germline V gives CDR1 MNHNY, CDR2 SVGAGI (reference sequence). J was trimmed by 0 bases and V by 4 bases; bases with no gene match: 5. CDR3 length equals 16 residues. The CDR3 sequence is CASSWGQAYSNQPQHF. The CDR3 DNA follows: TGTGCCAGCAGTTGGGGACAGGCGTATAGCAATCAGCCCCAGCATTTT.

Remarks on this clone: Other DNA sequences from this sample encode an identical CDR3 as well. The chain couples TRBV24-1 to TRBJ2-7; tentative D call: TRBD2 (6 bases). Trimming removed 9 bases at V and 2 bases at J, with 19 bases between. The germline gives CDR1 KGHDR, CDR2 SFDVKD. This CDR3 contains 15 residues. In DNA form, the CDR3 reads TGTGCCACCTCACTAGCCATACGCAGGGCCTACGAGCAGTACTTC. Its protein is CATSLAIRRAYEQYF.

CDR3 in DNA: TGCAGCGTCATAGCGGGAGGCAATGAGCAGTTCTTC. Translating gives CSVIAGGNEQFF. V gene TRBV29-1 combines with J gene TRBJ2-1; 10 positions agree with TRBD2. The germline V gene has CDR1 SQVTM and CDR2 ANQGSEA. V lost 6 bases, J lost 6 bases, and 2 bases stayed unmatched. The CDR3 contains 12 residues.

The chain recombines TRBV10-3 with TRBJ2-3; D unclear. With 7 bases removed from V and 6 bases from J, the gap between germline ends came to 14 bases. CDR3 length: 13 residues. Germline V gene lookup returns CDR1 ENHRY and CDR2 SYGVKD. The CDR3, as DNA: TGTGCCATCACCATTCCCCCCGGGGATACGCAGTATTTT. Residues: CAITIPPGDTQYF.

The CDR3 loop reads CASSWGSGEETQYF. CDR3 nucleotides: TGCGCCAGCAGCTGGGGATCGGGGGAAGAGACCCAGTACTTC. The chain uses TRBV5-1 and TRBJ2-5; the D gene is possibly TRBD2 (6 bases). The CDR3 runs to 14 residues. Trimming took off 3 bases at V and 3 bases at J, with 12 bases between the two ends. The germline gives CDR1 SGHRS, CDR2 YFSETQ.

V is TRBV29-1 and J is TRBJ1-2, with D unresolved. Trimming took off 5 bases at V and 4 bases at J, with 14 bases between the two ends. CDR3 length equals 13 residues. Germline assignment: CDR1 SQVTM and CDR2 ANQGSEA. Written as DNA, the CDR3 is TGCAGCGTTACACTGGACTCTTCCTATGGCTACACCTTC. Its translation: CSVTLDSSYGYTF.

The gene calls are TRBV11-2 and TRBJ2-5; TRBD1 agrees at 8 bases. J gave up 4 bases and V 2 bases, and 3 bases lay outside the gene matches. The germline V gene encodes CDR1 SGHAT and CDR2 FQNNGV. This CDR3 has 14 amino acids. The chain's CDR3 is CASSLFQGAETQYF. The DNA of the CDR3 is TGTGCCAGCAGCTTATTTCAGGGGGCAGAGACCCAGTACTTC. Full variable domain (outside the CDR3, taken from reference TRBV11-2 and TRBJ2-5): EAGVAQSPRYKIIEKRQSVAFWCNPISGHATLYWYQQILGQGPKLLIQFQNNGVVDDSQLPKDRFSAERLKGVDSTLKIQPAKLEDSAVYLCASSLFQGAETQYFGPGTRLLVL.

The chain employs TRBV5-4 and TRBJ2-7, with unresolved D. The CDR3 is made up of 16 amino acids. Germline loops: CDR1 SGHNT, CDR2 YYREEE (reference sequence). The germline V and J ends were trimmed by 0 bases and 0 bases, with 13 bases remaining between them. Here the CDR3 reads CASSLAPDKSSYEQYF. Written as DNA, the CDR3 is TGTGCCAGCAGCTTGGCCCCTGATAAGAGCTCCTACGAGCAGTACTTC. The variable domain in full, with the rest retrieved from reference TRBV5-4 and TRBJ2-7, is ETGVTQSPTHLIKTRGQQVTLRCSSQSGHNTVSWYQQALGQGPQFIFQYYREEENGRGNFPPRFSGLQFPNYSSELNVNALELDDSALYLCASSLAPDKSSYEQYFGPGTRLTVT.

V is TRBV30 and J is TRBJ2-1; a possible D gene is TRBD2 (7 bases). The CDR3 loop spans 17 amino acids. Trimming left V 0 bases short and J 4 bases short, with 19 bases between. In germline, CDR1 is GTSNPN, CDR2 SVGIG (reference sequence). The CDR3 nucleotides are TGTGCCTGGAGTGTAAGGGGGGGATTTTTGAATTACAATGAGCAGTTCTTC. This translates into CAWSVRGGFLNYNEQFF.

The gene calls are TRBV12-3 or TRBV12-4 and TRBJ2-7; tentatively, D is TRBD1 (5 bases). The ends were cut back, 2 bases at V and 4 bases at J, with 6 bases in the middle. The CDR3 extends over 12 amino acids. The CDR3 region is CASSLQGYEQYF. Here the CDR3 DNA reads TGTGCCAGCAGTTTACAGGGATACGAGCAGTACTTC.

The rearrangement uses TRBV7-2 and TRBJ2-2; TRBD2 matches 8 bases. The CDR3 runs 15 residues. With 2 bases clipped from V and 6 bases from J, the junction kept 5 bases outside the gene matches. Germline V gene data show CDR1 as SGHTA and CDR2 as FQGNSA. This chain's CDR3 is CASSLQTSVSGELFF. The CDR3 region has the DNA TGTGCCAGCAGCTTACAGACTAGCGTGTCCGGGGAGCTGTTTTTT.

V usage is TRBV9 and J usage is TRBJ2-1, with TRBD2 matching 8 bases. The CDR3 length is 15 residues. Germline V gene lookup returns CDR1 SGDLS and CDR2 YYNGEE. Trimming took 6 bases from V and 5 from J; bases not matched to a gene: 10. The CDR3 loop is CASTGASGSHNEQFF. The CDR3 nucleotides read TGTGCCAGCACTGGGGCTAGCGGGTCTCACAATGAGCAGTTCTTC.

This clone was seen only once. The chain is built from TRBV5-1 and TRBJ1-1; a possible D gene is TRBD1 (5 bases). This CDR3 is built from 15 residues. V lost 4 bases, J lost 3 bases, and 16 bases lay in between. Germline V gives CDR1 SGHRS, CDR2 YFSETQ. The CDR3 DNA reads TGCGCCAGCAGCAGGGGAGGAGGAGGGGACACTGAAGCTTTCTTT. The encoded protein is CASSRGGGGDTEAFF.

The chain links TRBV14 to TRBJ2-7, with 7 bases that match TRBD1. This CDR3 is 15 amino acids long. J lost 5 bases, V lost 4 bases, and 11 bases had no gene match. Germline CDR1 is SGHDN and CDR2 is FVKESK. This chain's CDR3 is CASSPPQGGSHEQYF. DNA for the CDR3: TGTGCCAGCAGCCCCCCCCAAGGGGGCAGCCACGAGCAGTACTTC.

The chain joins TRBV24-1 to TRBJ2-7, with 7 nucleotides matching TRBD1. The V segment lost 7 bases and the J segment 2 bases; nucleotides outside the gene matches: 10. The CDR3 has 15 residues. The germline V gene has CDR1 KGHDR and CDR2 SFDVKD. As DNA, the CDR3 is TGTGCCACCAGACCCGGTTACAGGGGTACCTACGAGCAGTACTTC. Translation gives CATRPGYRGTYEQYF.

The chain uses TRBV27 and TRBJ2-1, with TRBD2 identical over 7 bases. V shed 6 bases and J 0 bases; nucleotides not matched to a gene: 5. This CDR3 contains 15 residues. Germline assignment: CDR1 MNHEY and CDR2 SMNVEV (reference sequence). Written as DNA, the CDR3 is TGTGCCAGCAGGGGAGGGTCCAGCTCCTACAATGAGCAGTTCTTC. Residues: CASRGGSSSYNEQFF.

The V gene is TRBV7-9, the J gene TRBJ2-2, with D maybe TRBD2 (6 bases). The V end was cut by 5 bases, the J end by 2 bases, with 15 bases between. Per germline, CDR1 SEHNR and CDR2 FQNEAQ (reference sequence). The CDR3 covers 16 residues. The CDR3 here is CASSGNGGTNTGELFF. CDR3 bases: TGTGCCAGCAGCGGGAACGGGGGAACTAACACCGGGGAGCTGTTTTTT. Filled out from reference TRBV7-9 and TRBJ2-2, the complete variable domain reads DTGVSQNPRHKITKRGQNVTFRCDPISEHNRLYWYRQTLGQGPEFLTYFQNEAQLEKSRLLSDRFSAERPKGSFSTLEIQRTEQGDSAMYLCASSGNGGTNTGELFFGEGSRLTVL.

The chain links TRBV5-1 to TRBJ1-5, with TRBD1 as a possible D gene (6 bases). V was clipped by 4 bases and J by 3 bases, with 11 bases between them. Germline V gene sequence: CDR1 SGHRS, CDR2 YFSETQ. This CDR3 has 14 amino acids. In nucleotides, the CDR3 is TGCGCCAGCAGCCCTACAGGGATCAATCAGCCCCAGCATTTT. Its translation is CASSPTGINQPQHF. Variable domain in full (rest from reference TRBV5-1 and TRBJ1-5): KAGVTQTPRYLIKTRGQQVTLSCSPISGHRSVSWYQQTPGQGLQFLFEYFSETQRNKGNFPGRFSGRQFSNSRSEMNVSTLELGDSALYLCASSPTGINQPQHFGDGTRLSIL.

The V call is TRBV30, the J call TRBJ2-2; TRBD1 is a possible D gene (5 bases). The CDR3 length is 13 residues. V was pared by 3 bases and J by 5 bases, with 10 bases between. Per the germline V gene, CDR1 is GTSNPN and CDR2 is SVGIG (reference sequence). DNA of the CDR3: TGTGCCTGGAGGGGGCCAAGGACCGGGGAGCTGTTTTTT. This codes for CAWRGPRTGELFF.